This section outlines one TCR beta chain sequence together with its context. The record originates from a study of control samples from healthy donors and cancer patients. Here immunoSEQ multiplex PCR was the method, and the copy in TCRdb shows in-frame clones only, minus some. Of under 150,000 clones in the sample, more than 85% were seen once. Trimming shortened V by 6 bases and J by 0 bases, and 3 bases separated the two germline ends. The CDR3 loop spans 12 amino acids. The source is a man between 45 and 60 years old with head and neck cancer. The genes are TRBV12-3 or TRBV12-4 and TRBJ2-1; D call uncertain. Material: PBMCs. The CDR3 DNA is TGTGCCAGCAGGGGCTCCTACAATGAGCAGTTCTTC. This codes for CASRGSYNEQFF.